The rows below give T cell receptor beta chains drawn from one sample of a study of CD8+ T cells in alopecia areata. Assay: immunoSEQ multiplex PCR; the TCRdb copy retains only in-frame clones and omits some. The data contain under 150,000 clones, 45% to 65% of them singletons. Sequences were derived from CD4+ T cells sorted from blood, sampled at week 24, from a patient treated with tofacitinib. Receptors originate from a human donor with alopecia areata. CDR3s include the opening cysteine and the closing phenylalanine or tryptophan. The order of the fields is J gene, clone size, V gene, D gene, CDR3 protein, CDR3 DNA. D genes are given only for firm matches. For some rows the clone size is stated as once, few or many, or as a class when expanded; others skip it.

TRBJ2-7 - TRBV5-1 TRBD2 CASSLELADPYEQYF TGCGCCAGCAGCTTGGAACTAGCGGACCCCTACGAGCAGTACTTC
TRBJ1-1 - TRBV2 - CASSQGVAEAFF TGTGCCAGCAGCCAAGGGGTGGCTGAAGCTTTCTTT
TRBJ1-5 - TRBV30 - CAWSGADYQPQHF TGTGCCTGGAGTGGTGCAGATTATCAGCCCCAGCATTTT
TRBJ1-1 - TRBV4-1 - CASSQDGGSMNTEAFF TGCGCCAGCAGCCAAGATGGCGGCAGCATGAACACTGAAGCTTTCTTT
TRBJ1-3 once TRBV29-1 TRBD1 CSALFTGTGGNTIYF TGCAGCGCCCTATTTACCGGGACAGGAGGAAACACCATATATTTT
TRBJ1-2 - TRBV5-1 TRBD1 CASSLPRQGIHGYTF TGCGCCAGCAGCTTACCCCGACAGGGAATTCATGGCTACACCTTC
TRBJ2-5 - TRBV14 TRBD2 CASSQVRGAQETQYF TGTGCCAGCAGCCAGGTGCGGGGGGCGCAAGAGACCCAGTACTTC
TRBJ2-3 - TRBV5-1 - CASSPGTSTSTDTQYF TGCGCCAGCAGCCCCGGGACTTCCACTAGCACAGATACGCAGTATTTT
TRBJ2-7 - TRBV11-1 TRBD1 CASSRRGGRTGAYEQYF TGTGCCAGCAGTCGTCGAGGTGGACGGACAGGAGCCTACGAGCAGTACTTC
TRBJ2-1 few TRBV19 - CASSPFGALVHNEQFF TGTGCCAGTAGTCCCTTCGGGGCGTTAGTCCACAATGAGCAGTTCTTC
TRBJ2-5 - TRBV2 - CASSESGLVGETQYF TGTGCCAGCAGTGAATCGGGTTTGGTCGGAGAGACCCAGTACTTC
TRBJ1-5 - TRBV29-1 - CSVGIRRNQPQHF TGCAGCGTTGGAATCAGGAGAAATCAGCCCCAGCATTTT
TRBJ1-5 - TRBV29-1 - CSVALGLSGNQPQHF TGCAGCGTTGCCTTGGGGCTCTCTGGCAATCAGCCCCAGCATTTT
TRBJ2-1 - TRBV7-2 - CASSLSRNEQFF TGTGCCAGCAGCTTAAGTCGCAATGAGCAGTTCTTC
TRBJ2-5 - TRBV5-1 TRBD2 CASSLGGLAGETQYF TGCGCCAGCAGCTTGGGGGGACTAGCAGGGGAGACCCAGTACTTC
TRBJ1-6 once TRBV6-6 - CASSPPLHF TGTGCCAGCAGTCCACCCCTCCACTTT
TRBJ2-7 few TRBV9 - CASSAHSGALYEQYF TGTGCCAGCAGCGCCCATAGCGGAGCACTCTACGAGCAGTACTTC
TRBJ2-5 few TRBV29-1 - CSAQGRNLQETQYF TGCAGCGCCCAGGGGAGAAACCTCCAAGAGACCCAGTACTTC
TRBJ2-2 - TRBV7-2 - CASHRGSIAGELFF TGTGCCAGTCACCGAGGCAGCATCGCCGGGGAGCTGTTTTTT
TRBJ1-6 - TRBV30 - CAWSVEGYGNSPLHF TGTGCCTGGAGTGTGGAGGGATACGGTAATTCACCCCTCCACTTT
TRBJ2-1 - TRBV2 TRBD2 CASSQTSGGANEQFF TGTGCCAGCTCCCAGACTAGCGGGGGCGCAAATGAGCAGTTCTTC
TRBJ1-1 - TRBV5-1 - CASSLGSPGTEAFF TGCGCCAGCAGCTTAGGTAGTCCGGGGACTGAAGCTTTCTTT
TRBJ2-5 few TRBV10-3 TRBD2 CAIRAPGGPGETQYF TGTGCCATCAGAGCCCCGGGGGGGCCGGGGGAGACCCAGTACTTC
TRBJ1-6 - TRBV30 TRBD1 CACDRVGSPLHF TGTGCCTGCGACAGGGTAGGGTCACCCCTCCACTTT
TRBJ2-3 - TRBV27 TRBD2 CASSWTPGLATRDTQYF TGTGCCAGCAGTTGGACGCCGGGACTAGCTACCCGGGATACGCAGTATTTT
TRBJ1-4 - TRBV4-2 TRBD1 CASSQGSGTGVTEKLFF TGTGCCAGCAGCCAAGGATCCGGGACAGGGGTAACGGAAAAACTGTTTTTT
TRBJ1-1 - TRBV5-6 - CASSLQGLMNTEAFF TGTGCCAGCAGCTTACAGGGCCTCATGAACACTGAAGCTTTCTTT
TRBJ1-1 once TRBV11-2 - CASSSRGGTEAFF TGTGCCAGCAGCTCCCGGGGGGGCACTGAAGCTTTCTTT
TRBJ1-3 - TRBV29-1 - CSVPGGPGNTIYF TGCAGCGTGCCCGGGGGGCCCGGAAACACCATATATTTT
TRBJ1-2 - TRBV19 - CASTGQINHGYTF TGTGCCAGTACCGGTCAGATAAACCATGGCTACACCTTC
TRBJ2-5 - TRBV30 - CAWSGLPPETQYF TGTGCCTGGAGTGGACTACCCCCGGAGACCCAGTACTTC
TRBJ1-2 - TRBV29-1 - CSVPGPSFYTF TGCAGCGTACCGGGACCCTCATTCTACACCTTC
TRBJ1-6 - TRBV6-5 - CASSLGSSSYNSPLHF TGTGCCAGCAGTTTGGGGTCCAGCTCCTATAATTCACCCCTCCACTTT
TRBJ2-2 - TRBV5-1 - CASSLQGAGTGELFF TGCGCCAGCAGCCTACAGGGTGCGGGAACCGGGGAGCTGTTTTTT
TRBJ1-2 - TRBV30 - CAWTRINYGYTF TGTGCCTGGACAAGGATAAACTATGGCTACACCTTC
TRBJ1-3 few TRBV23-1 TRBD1 CASSPTGQGSTIYF TGCGCCAGCAGTCCTACTGGACAGGGTTCCACCATATATTTT
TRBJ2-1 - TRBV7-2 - CASSPTAVSSYNEQFF TGTGCCAGCAGCCCGACGGCAGTGAGCTCCTACAATGAGCAGTTCTTC
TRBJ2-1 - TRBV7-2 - CASSLAGFEQFF TGTGCCAGCAGCTTAGCGGGGTTTGAGCAGTTCTTC